This TCR beta chain comes out of a study of blood T cell repertoires in COVID-19. Per the original methods: Counts of nucleated cells, estimated from reference gene primer amplification, were obtained. The assay was immunoSEQ multiplex PCR, and TCRdb's table has in-frame clones only and misses some. The V and J calls and clone size were taken over from that table, and D and trimming were inferred from the DNA. This sample yields about 270,000 clones, of which 70% to 90% are seen a single time; more than 1% belongs to the top ten. CDR3 length equals 14 residues. Trimming stripped 0 bases from V and 6 bases from J, with 10 bases between. Per germline, CDR1 LGHNA and CDR2 YNFKEQ.

The TCR sequence derives from a woman in her forties with acute COVID-19. The sample was PBMCs or T cells enriched from blood (not recorded which). The V gene is TRBV4-2, the J gene TRBJ2-3, with D perhaps TRBD2 (6 bases). The CDR3, as DNA: TGTGCCAGCAGCCAAGATACTAGCCCGGATACGCAGTATTTT. It codes for CASSQDTSPDTQYF.